This T cell receptor (beta chain) was sequenced for a study of T cell repertoires in aging, cancer and after chemotherapy (dated by TCRdb to between 2018 and 2020). For the wider study: Six donor age groups were covered, ranging from 30 or younger up to 70 or older, and each group contained at least three individuals. Control TCR repertoires from healthy donors were recorded over several months to years, and clear clonal overlap was observed across re-sampling. Peripheral blood TCR beta repertoires from healthy donors and cancer patients were profiled to examine immunoaging and T cell reconstitution after chemotherapy. In total, the full dataset held 10 million or so TCR reads. Alongside 95 healthy donors serving as a reference group, the cohort included roughly 220 cancer patients, of whom roughly 90 had hematological cancers and fewer than 140 had solid cancers.

In this sample, this clonotype turned up a few times. The antigen it recognizes is unknown. Base qualities are not recorded, but no much larger clone differs from it by a single base. According to the germline V gene, CDR1 reads SGHRS and CDR2 reads YFSETQ. V is clipped by 1 base and J by 3 bases, and the sequence between their germline boundaries is 16 bases long. Spanning cysteine to phenylalanine, the CDR3 consists of 17 amino acids. The DNA shown is the 51-base CDR3, in frame from base 1. TCR beta rearrangements were amplified from genomic DNA isolated from peripheral blood, not from sorted cells or RNA. Rearranged TRB sequences spanning V, D and J segments were amplified by multiplex touch-down PCR using a mixed TRB-A/B primer pool. Two consecutive PCR reactions with Phusion HS II polymerase added Illumina adapters and sample indices to the amplicons. Amplicons were gel-purified with the NucleoSpin Gel and PCR Clean-up kit, then checked with Qubit and an Agilent 2100 Bioanalyzer. Libraries were sequenced on an Illumina MiSeq using 600-cycle, single-indexed, paired-end runs. The authors' analysis ran thus. MiXCR versions 2.12 and 3.0.5 were used to process TRB sequences. Each unique CDR3 nucleotide sequence was counted as one clone, and only productive sequences with at least two reads were retained. The repertoire metrics were Shannon diversity, evenness, clonality (calculated as one minus evenness), and diversity profiles parameterized by alpha from 0 to 5. Generation probabilities of clones in paired pre- and post-chemotherapy samples were computed with the IGoR algorithm. In-frame beta chains were kept once TCRdb had trimmed the public reads at Q25 with fastp and called clones with MiXCR. Each record represents a unique CDR3 protein, reported with the most common genes and DNA among its rows. None of the V and J calls come from the authors' own analysis; TCRdb made them. Recorded for this sample are around 10,000 distinct CDR3 sequences; over 30% of them occurred a single time. 2.5% to 4% of the sample comes from the top ten.

The paper's findings and limits, for the study overall: Median generation probability increased over the chemotherapy interval in both cancer cohorts, suggesting repertoire reconstitution through rebound thymic output. In healthy donors, the decline in TCR diversity with age was mainly due to loss of richness, whereas in cancer patients loss of evenness also played a role. According to the authors, the repertoire data do not permit conclusions about immunological memory after chemotherapy. Significantly lower blood TCR diversity and higher clonality were observed in untreated patients with hematological or solid cancers than in age-matched healthy donors.

This clonotype was sampled from a human donor in good health. Sequenced: blood. The rearranged chain carries TRBV5-1 and TRBJ2-2; perhaps TRBD1 is the D gene, with 5 bases matching. CDR3 protein: CASSLNRPPSYTGELFF. The nucleotides are TGCGCCAGCAGCTTGAACAGGCCACCCTCCTACACCGGGGAGCTGTTTTTT.